These 23 T cell receptor beta chains share one sample of origin, sequenced in a study of vaccination effects on CD4 cells after COVID-19. No antigen has been identified for these receptors. In the ViraFEST assay, antigen-specific CD4+ clonotypes were identified by expansion after peptide-pool stimulation. CD4+ T cells were isolated after 10 days of culture. The person acquired a PCR-confirmed SARS-CoV-2 infection between March and December 2020. TCRdb's table, derived via immunoSEQ multiplex PCR, lists solely in-frame clones and lacks some. The sample gives around 40,000 clones, just under 75% of which show up once; 30% to 40% is in the top ten. Sequences were derived from CD4+ T cells from PBMCs cultured with a peptide pool, sampled before COVID-19 vaccination. These TCRs come from a human donor who had a prior SARS-CoV-2 infection.

The chain is built from TRBV6-5 and TRBJ2-7; 9 bases agree with TRBD1. V was pared by 0 bases and J by 0 bases, with 3 bases of the junction left unmatched. Germline V gene lookup returns CDR1 MNHEY and CDR2 SVGAGI. The CDR3 runs 16 residues. CDR3 coding DNA: TGTGCCAGCAGTTACTCCCCACAGGGGGCCTCCTACGAGCAGTACTTC. Translation gives CASSYSPQGASYEQYF.

This chain joins TRBV30 and TRBJ2-4; D gene uncertain. The CDR3 extends over 13 amino acids. Trimming shortened V by 3 bases and J by 8 bases, and 14 bases separated the two germline ends. Germline loops: CDR1 GTSNPN, CDR2 SVGIG (reference sequence). The CDR3 here is CAWRRQLQDIQYF. The CDR3 bases are TGTGCCTGGAGACGCCAACTGCAGGACATTCAGTACTTC. Using reference TRBV30 and TRBJ2-4 for the parts outside the CDR3, the full variable domain is SQTIHQWPATLVQPVGSPLSLECTVEGTSNPNLYWYRQAAGRGLQLLFYSVGIGQISSEVPQNLSASRPQDRQFILSSKKLLLSDSGFYLCAWRRQLQDIQYFGAGTRLSVL.

This clone was counted a single time. V is TRBV5-8 and J is TRBJ2-5; 9 bases line up with TRBD2. The CDR3 contains 17 residues. Trimming at V came to 0 bases and at J to 1 base, leaving 7 bases not matched to a gene. CDR1 and CDR2 (germline): SGHTS, YDEGEE. CDR3 loop: CASSLVVAGDLQETQYF. The CDR3 DNA reads TGTGCCAGCAGCTTGGTGGTAGCGGGAGACCTCCAAGAGACCCAGTACTTC.

This rearrangement joins TRBV18 to TRBJ2-1, with D uncertain. The CDR3 is 14 amino acids. Germline V gives CDR1 KGHSH, CDR2 LQKENI. V dropped 0 bases and J dropped 8 bases, with 11 bases sitting between them. This CDR3 reads CASSPPSVSYEQFF. Here the CDR3 DNA reads TGTGCCAGCTCACCACCGTCCGTCAGCTATGAGCAGTTCTTC.

The sample holds a few counts of this clone. This chain connects TRBV21-1 to TRBJ1-1; the table names TRBD1, a call not compared with the DNA. TRBV21-1 is given as a pseudogene. CDR3 length: 17 residues. CDR3 sequence: CASSKGAGDRMNTEAFF. CDR3 coding DNA: TGTGCCAGCAGCAAAGGGGCAGGGGACAGGATGAACACTGAAGCTTTCTTT.

The chain employs TRBV18 and TRBJ1-1; 9 nucleotides align to TRBD1. CDR1 and CDR2 (germline): KGHSH, LQKENI. V lost 4 bases to trimming and J lost 5 bases; unmatched junction nucleotides: 8. This CDR3 region has 15 residues. CDR3 coding DNA: TGTGCCAGCTCACGTCCCGGGACAGGGTATACTGAAGCTTTCTTT. Translating it yields CASSRPGTGYTEAFF.

The CDR3 reads CASSISKTPSNQPQHF. The CDR3 region has the DNA TGTGCCAGTAGTATTAGCAAGACACCGAGCAATCAGCCCCAGCATTTT. V usage is TRBV19 and J usage is TRBJ1-5; unclear D gene. The germline gives CDR1 LNHDA, CDR2 SQIVND (reference sequence). The CDR3 covers 16 residues. V shed 3 bases and J shed 1 base, with 13 bases lying between them.

This chain connects TRBV14 to TRBJ2-2, with 7 bases matching TRBD1. V was pared by 5 bases and J by 0 bases, with 6 bases of the junction left unmatched. Germline-derived CDR1 and CDR2 are SGHDN and FVKESK. CDR3 length equals 16 residues. CDR3 sequence: CASSWGQLANTGELFF. In nucleotides, the CDR3 is TGTGCCAGCAGCTGGGGACAGCTAGCGAACACCGGGGAGCTGTTTTTT. Full variable domain (rest looked up from reference TRBV14 and TRBJ2-2): EAGVTQFPSHSVIEKGQTVTLRCDPISGHDNLYWYRRVMGKEIKFLLHFVKESKQDESGMPNNRFLAERTGGTYSTLKVQPAELEDSGVYFCASSWGQLANTGELFFGEGSRLTVL.

The chain uses TRBV4-2 and TRBJ2-1, with D uncertain. Per the germline V gene, CDR1 is LGHNA and CDR2 is YNFKEQ. With 3 bases removed from V and 6 bases from J, the gap between germline ends came to 15 bases. This CDR3 spans 15 amino acids. The CDR3 is CASSQDSVGGNEQFF. The CDR3 DNA reads as TGTGCCAGCAGCCAGGATTCCGTGGGTGGCAATGAGCAGTTCTTC.

The chain carries TRBV14 and TRBJ1-1; TRBD1 matches 8 bases. The CDR3 spans 15 residues. CDR1 SGHDN and CDR2 FVKESK come from the germline V gene. With 3 bases clipped from V and 2 bases from J, the junction kept 5 bases outside the gene matches. CDR3 sequence reads: CASSQLDRGNTEAFF. In DNA, the CDR3 is TGTGCCAGCAGCCAGCTCGACAGGGGTAACACTGAAGCTTTCTTT.

This clone was observed a handful of times. This rearrangement joins TRBV5-4 to TRBJ1-2, with D maybe TRBD1 (6 bases). CDR1 and CDR2 (germline): SGHNT, YYREEE (reference sequence). V lost 5 bases and J 2 bases, leaving 10 bases between the germline ends. The CDR3 is made up of 13 amino acids. The CDR3 loop reads CASSPDRNYGYTF. The CDR3 DNA sequence: TGTGCCAGCAGTCCGGACAGAAACTATGGCTACACCTTC.

The chain recombines TRBV13 with TRBJ2-1; TRBD2 matches at 7 bases. The germline CDR1 and CDR2 sequences are PRHDT and FYEKMQ (reference sequence). J lost 4 bases, V lost 2 bases, and 5 bases had no gene match. The CDR3 is 15 amino acids. The CDR3 protein is CASSLNGRGYNEQFF. The CDR3 bases are TGTGCCAGCAGCTTAAACGGGCGGGGGTACAATGAGCAGTTCTTC. The full variable domain, with the rest looked up from reference TRBV13 and TRBJ2-1, is AAGVIQSPRHLIKEKRETATLKCYPIPRHDTVYWYQQGPGQDPQFLISFYEKMQSDKGSIPDRFSAQQFSDYHSELNMSSLELGDSALYFCASSLNGRGYNEQFFGPGTRLTVL.

The V call is TRBV19, the J call TRBJ2-2, with 9 bases aligning to TRBD1. From germline, CDR1 is LNHDA and CDR2 SQIVND (reference sequence). J gave up 1 base and V 10 bases, and 10 bases lay outside the gene matches. The CDR3 is 16 residues long. DNA for the CDR3: TGTGCCACACACCGAGACAGGGGGGTGAACACCGGGGAGCTGTTTTTT. It is translated as CATHRDRGVNTGELFF.

This chain joins TRBV4-2 and TRBJ1-5; 12 bases are a match to TRBD1. The CDR3 has 14 residues. The V segment lost 4 bases and the J segment 6 bases; nucleotides outside the gene matches: 1. Per germline, CDR1 LGHNA and CDR2 YNFKEQ. The CDR3 bases are TGTGCCAGCAGCCTGGGACAGGGGGCTCAGCCCCAGCATTTT. Translated: CASSLGQGAQPQHF.

The chain couples TRBV15 to TRBJ2-3; D is ambiguous. Germline lookup yields CDR1 LNHNV and CDR2 YYDKDF (reference sequence). The CDR3 loop spans 15 amino acids. The V and J ends lost 0 bases and 6 bases respectively, with 13 bases between them. This CDR3 is CATSREARSLDTQYF. The CDR3 nucleotides read TGTGCCACCAGCAGAGAGGCTCGGAGTCTGGATACGCAGTATTTT.

V gene TRBV11-1 combines with J gene TRBJ2-1; tentative D call: TRBD2 (5 bases). Trimming removed 1 base from V and 6 bases from J, with 10 bases in between. The CDR3 has 14 residues. The germline CDR1 and CDR2 sequences are SGHAT and FQDESV (reference sequence). The chain's CDR3 is CASSLGTRSNEQFF. The DNA for the CDR3 is TGTGCCAGCAGCTTAGGAACTAGATCCAATGAGCAGTTCTTC.

The chain uses TRBV6-5 and TRBJ1-5; D is unresolved. CDR1 is MNHEY and CDR2 is SVGAGI in the germline V gene. V lost 0 bases and J 5 bases, leaving 14 bases between the germline ends. The CDR3 has 16 amino acids. Here the CDR3 reads CASSYSASPLDQPQHF. The CDR3 DNA reads as TGTGCCAGCAGTTACTCGGCCTCCCCATTGGATCAGCCCCAGCATTTT.

In DNA, the CDR3 is TGCGCCAGCACCCGGACCGGGAACACCGGGGAGCTGTTTTTT. Amino acid sequence: CASTRTGNTGELFF. The V call is TRBV5-1, the J call TRBJ2-2, with D hard to call. The CDR3 totals 14 residues. From germline, CDR1 is SGHRS and CDR2 YFSETQ. Trimming cost V 6 bases and J 1 base, with 10 bases left between them.

This clone was counted only a few times. The V gene is TRBV19, the J gene TRBJ1-6; the match to TRBD1 covers 7 bases. Germline lookup yields CDR1 LNHDA and CDR2 SQIVND (reference sequence). With 8 bases clipped from V and 5 bases from J, the junction kept 12 bases outside the gene matches. The CDR3 extends over 16 amino acids. CDR3 loop: CASRRKGADHNSPLHF. The CDR3 nucleotides read TGTGCCAGTCGCCGAAAGGGGGCGGATCATAATTCACCCCTCCACTTT.

This clone was detected a few times. The chain uses TRBV5-4 and TRBJ1-1; tentative D call: TRBD1 (5 bases). Per the germline V gene, CDR1 is SGHNT and CDR2 is YYREEE (reference sequence). V dropped 4 bases and J dropped 4 bases, with 20 bases sitting between them. This CDR3 has 16 residues. For the CDR3, the DNA is TGTGCCAGCAGCCCGGGGACCACAAGGAGCAGCACTGAAGCTTTCTTT. Its protein is CASSPGTTRSSTEAFF.

The chain combines TRBV6-5 with TRBJ1-5; D is perhaps TRBD1 (6 bases). Germline lookup yields CDR1 MNHEY and CDR2 SVGAGI. CDR3 length: 14 residues. V lost 6 bases and J 5 bases, leaving 14 bases between the germline ends. CDR3 region: CASREGGPDQPQHF. In nucleotides, the CDR3 is TGTGCCAGCAGAGAGGGGGGACCGGATCAGCCCCAGCATTTT.

This chain joins TRBV7-3 and TRBJ2-3, with 9 nucleotides matching TRBD2. The V segment lost 2 bases and the J segment 1 base; nucleotides outside the gene matches: 4. Looked up from germline, CDR1 is SGHTA and CDR2 is FQGTGA. The length of the CDR3 is 16 residues. The CDR3 reads CASSLFERGGTDTQYF. DNA for the CDR3: TGTGCCAGCAGCTTATTCGAGCGGGGGGGCACAGATACGCAGTATTTT.

This clone was found once. The chain couples TRBV29-1 to TRBJ2-3; tentative D call: TRBD2 (5 bases). This CDR3 is 10 amino acids long. In germline, CDR1 is SQVTM, CDR2 ANQGSEA. Trimming removed 6 bases from V and 8 bases from J, with 9 bases in between. The DNA for the CDR3 is TGCAGCGTAGGTGAGGGTACGCAGTATTTT. It is translated as CSVGEGTQYF.